The 28 T cell receptor beta chains given below trace back to one sample, sequenced in a study of blood T cell repertoires in COVID-19. Assay: immunoSEQ multiplex PCR; the TCRdb copy retains only in-frame clones and omits some. The sample yields hundreds of thousands of clones, 86% seen once. Sequenced sample: peripheral blood. These receptors originate from a woman between 25 and 40 years old with active or convalescent COVID-19.

This chain joins TRBV7-2 and TRBJ2-3, with 10 bases matching TRBD2. From germline, CDR1 is SGHTA and CDR2 FQGNSA. With V trimmed by 2 bases and J by 4 bases, 3 bases remained unmatched. The CDR3 sequence is 15 residues long. The CDR3 bases are TGTGCCAGCAGCTTACAAGCGGGAGGGGCAGATACGCAGTATTTT. Translating it yields CASSLQAGGADTQYF.

V usage is TRBV3-1 (or the pseudogene TRBV3-2) and J usage is TRBJ2-1; 8 bases are a match to TRBD1. Per germline, CDR1 LGHDT and CDR2 YNNKEL (reference sequence). The CDR3 is made up of 17 amino acids. V lost 0 bases, J lost 5 bases, and 9 bases stayed unmatched. CDR3 region: CASSQEARGRGDNEQFF. CDR3 DNA sequence: TGTGCCAGCAGCCAAGAAGCCAGGGGGCGAGGGGACAATGAGCAGTTCTTC.

This chain connects TRBV15 to TRBJ1-2; D remains ambiguous. Trimming shortened V by 0 bases and J by 8 bases, and 7 bases separated the two germline ends. Germline V lookup: CDR1 LNHNV, CDR2 YYDKDF (reference sequence). CDR3 length equals 12 residues. Here the CDR3 DNA reads TGTGCCACCAGCAGAGACCGTTTCGGCTACACCTTC. Encoded protein: CATSRDRFGYTF.

V gene TRBV29-1 combines with J gene TRBJ2-7; TRBD2 aligns across 11 bases. Germline values: CDR1 SQVTM, CDR2 ANQGSEA. The V and J ends lost 4 bases and 2 bases, in that order; junction bases with no gene match: 1. The length of the CDR3 is 13 residues. The CDR3 protein is CSVVTSGTYEQYF. The CDR3 DNA sequence: TGCAGCGTTGTGACTAGCGGGACCTACGAGCAGTACTTC.

The CDR3 is CASSEPGSPAYNEQFF. CDR3 DNA sequence: TGTGCCAGTAGTGAACCCGGGTCTCCGGCCTACAATGAGCAGTTCTTC. The V call is TRBV19, the J call TRBJ2-1; D is uncertain. CDR3 length: 16 amino acids. Germline V gene lookup returns CDR1 LNHDA and CDR2 SQIVND (reference sequence). The V end was cut by 5 bases, the J end by 2 bases, with 16 bases between.

This rearrangement joins TRBV6-5 to TRBJ1-1, with D possibly being TRBD1 (5 bases). Germline loops: CDR1 MNHEY, CDR2 SVGAGI. The CDR3 covers 14 residues. The germline V and J ends were trimmed by 6 bases and 0 bases, with 11 bases remaining between them. CDR3 loop: CASSRTTMNTEAFF. Here the CDR3 DNA reads TGTGCCAGCAGCCGGACAACGATGAACACTGAAGCTTTCTTT.

The chain uses TRBV18 and TRBJ1-6, with TRBD1 as a possible D gene (6 bases). Per the germline V gene, CDR1 is KGHSH and CDR2 is LQKENI. CDR3 length equals 14 residues. Trimming shortened V by 0 bases and J by 10 bases, and 10 bases separated the two germline ends. The CDR3 region is CASSPPGGESPLHF. The DNA of the CDR3 is TGTGCCAGCTCACCACCAGGGGGGGAGTCACCCCTCCACTTT.

The J gene is TRBJ1-5, the V gene TRBV7-2; D remains ambiguous. The CDR3 is made up of 14 amino acids. Germline CDR1 reads SGHTA; CDR2 reads FQGNSA. Trimming shortened V by 2 bases and J by 0 bases, and 5 bases separated the two germline ends. Here the CDR3 reads CASSLQDSNQPQHF. CDR3 in DNA: TGTGCCAGCAGCTTACAGGATAGCAATCAGCCCCAGCATTTT.

The chain carries TRBV6-1 and TRBJ1-5, with D hard to call. CDR3 size: 13 residues. Deletions cut 3 bases from V and 6 bases from J, with 9 bases between. Germline V gene sequence: CDR1 MNHNS, CDR2 SASEGT. The CDR3, as DNA: TGTGCCAGCAGTGACGAGGGCGGTCAGCCCCAGCATTTT. As protein: CASSDEGGQPQHF.

This clone has only a few counts. The chain recombines TRBV30 with TRBJ1-3; D may be TRBD1 (6 bases). The V end lost 0 bases, the J end lost 8 bases, and 23 bases lay between the germline ends. This CDR3 spans 17 amino acids. From germline, CDR1 is GTSNPN and CDR2 SVGIG (reference sequence). The CDR3 sequence: CAWSVGGTRRPGDTIYF. DNA of the CDR3: TGTGCCTGGAGTGTTGGGGGCACACGGAGACCCGGGGACACCATATATTTT.

The V call is TRBV4-1, the J call TRBJ1-2; 8 nucleotides match TRBD1. Germline lookup yields CDR1 MGHRA and CDR2 YSYEKL. With 1 base clipped from V and 8 bases from J, the junction kept 12 bases outside the gene matches. The CDR3 totals 16 residues. The DNA of the CDR3 is TGCGCCAGCAGCCAAGTCCCCCAGGGGGCGATGAGAGGCTACACCTTC. Encoded protein: CASSQVPQGAMRGYTF.

The rearrangement joins TRBV4-1 to TRBJ2-4; a weak D match, TRBD2 (7 bases). V gave up 8 bases and J gave up 4 bases, with 15 bases separating them. There are 14 residues in the CDR3. CDR1 and CDR2 (germline): MGHRA, YSYEKL. The chain's CDR3 is CASAEGGAKNIQYF. For the CDR3, the DNA is TGCGCCAGCGCCGAGGGGGGGGCTAAAAACATTCAGTACTTC.

This clone appeared a few times. This sequence joins TRBV4-1 and TRBJ1-3; TRBD1 agrees at 9 bases. The junction had 5 bases not matched to a gene; V was cut back by 0 bases and J by 2 bases. From germline, CDR1 is MGHRA and CDR2 YSYEKL. The CDR3 is made up of 17 amino acids. The CDR3 is CASSQDSRQGAGNTIYF. In nucleotides, the CDR3 is TGCGCCAGCAGCCAAGACTCGAGACAGGGGGCTGGAAACACCATATATTTT.

The chain recombines TRBV14 with TRBJ1-2, with D maybe TRBD1 (6 bases). Germline CDR1 SGHDN, CDR2 FVKESK. The V gene lost 0 bases and the J gene lost 6 bases, with 14 bases spanning the gap. CDR3 length: 15 residues. The CDR3 coding sequence is TGTGCCAGCAGCCAAGATTGGGCGGGGGCGGATGGCTACACCTTC. Encoded protein: CASSQDWAGADGYTF.

This clone was seen only once. In DNA form, the CDR3 reads TGTGCCAGCGGTGAGAGGTCGGGAAACTATGGCTACACCTTC. Translated, it gives CASGERSGNYGYTF. The chain carries TRBV27 and TRBJ1-2; D unresolved. Trimming shortened V by 8 bases and J by 2 bases, and 15 bases separated the two germline ends. The CDR3 totals 14 residues. CDR1 and CDR2 (germline): MNHEY, SMNVEV (reference sequence).

The V gene is TRBV7-9, the J gene TRBJ1-1; no definite D call. The CDR3 is 14 residues long. CDR1 is SEHNR, CDR2 FQNEAQ, per germline (reference sequence). The V gene lost 5 bases and the J gene lost 7 bases, with 17 bases spanning the gap. The CDR3: CASSRTDGYSEAFF. CDR3 coding DNA: TGTGCCAGCAGCCGTACCGACGGATACAGTGAAGCTTTCTTT.

This clone was seen a few times. The chain is built from TRBV5-4 and TRBJ2-7; 8 bases fit TRBD2. V lost 0 bases and J lost 7; bases outside the gene matches: 6. This CDR3 has 14 residues. Looked up from germline, CDR1 is SGHNT and CDR2 is YYREEE (reference sequence). The CDR3, as DNA: TGTGCCAGCAGCTTGGCCGGCCAGCGGGGGGAGCAGTACTTC. Residues: CASSLAGQRGEQYF.

On this clone itself: Other DNA variants within this sample encode the same CDR3. V is TRBV29-1 and J is TRBJ1-1; the D gene is possibly TRBD1 (6 bases). The CDR3 has 13 residues. Trimming took off 7 bases at V and 0 bases at J, with 12 bases between the two ends. From germline, CDR1 is SQVTM and CDR2 ANQGSEA. CDR3 sequence (DNA): TGCAGCGGGACGGGACACCTGAACACTGAAGCTTTCTTT. This sequence encodes CSGTGHLNTEAFF.

The CDR3 protein is CASSKGTSGYEQYF. CDR3 DNA: TGTGCCAGCAGCAAAGGGACTAGCGGGTACGAGCAGTACTTC. J is TRBJ2-7 and V is TRBV21-1; whether TRBD2, the table's D call, matches the DNA was not checked. TRBV21-1 is termed a pseudogene. The CDR3 length is 14 residues.

The V and J genes are TRBV27 and TRBJ2-2, with D uncertain. The germline V and J ends were trimmed by 6 bases and 2 bases, with 16 bases remaining between them. The CDR3 is 16 residues long. The germline V gene has CDR1 MNHEY and CDR2 SMNVEV (reference sequence). The CDR3 DNA reads as TGTGCCAGCAGACCTCCCCCCGGTCAAAACACCGGGGAGCTGTTTTTT. Protein sequence: CASRPPPGQNTGELFF.

V usage is TRBV3-1 (or the pseudogene TRBV3-2) and J usage is TRBJ1-2; D not certain. The V gene's germline CDR1 is LGHDT and CDR2 YNNKEL (reference sequence). This CDR3 spans 16 amino acids. V was pared by 3 bases and J by 5 bases, with 19 bases between. The DNA for the CDR3 is TGTGCCAGCAGCCATAGCGGACGAAATATTGGGTATGGCTACACCTTC. Protein sequence: CASSHSGRNIGYGYTF.

This rearrangement joins TRBV6-5 to TRBJ2-1, with 10 positions matching TRBD2. The germline CDR1 and CDR2 sequences are MNHEY and SVGAGI. V shed 6 bases, J shed 8 bases, and the junction held 7 bases outside the gene matches. The CDR3 consists of 14 residues. The CDR3 sequence is CASRPAGGPDEQFF. DNA for the CDR3: TGTGCCAGCAGGCCAGCGGGGGGGCCGGATGAGCAGTTCTTC.

The CDR3 sequence: CASRGGQGARLGNQPQHF. CDR3 coding DNA: TGTGCCAGCAGAGGGGGACAGGGCGCGCGGTTAGGCAATCAGCCCCAGCATTTT. The chain has TRBV2 and TRBJ1-5, with 9 bases matching TRBD1. CDR3 length: 18 amino acids. V shed 6 bases and J 2 bases; nucleotides not matched to a gene: 14. In germline, CDR1 is SNHLY, CDR2 FYNNEI.

The genes are TRBV3-1 (or the pseudogene TRBV3-2) and TRBJ2-3; 15 bases are shared with TRBD2. The junction had 3 bases not matched to a gene; V was cut back by 1 base and J by 1 base. Germline CDR1 and CDR2: LGHDT and YNNKEL (reference sequence). The CDR3 has 18 residues. The DNA of the CDR3 is TGTGCCAGCAGCCAAGGGGGACTAGCGGGGGGACGCACAGATACGCAGTATTTT. Its translation is CASSQGGLAGGRTDTQYF.

V gene TRBV19 combines with J gene TRBJ1-3; 7 nucleotides line up with TRBD1. Germline CDR1 LNHDA, CDR2 SQIVND (reference sequence). Trimming cost V 1 base and J 5 bases; bases outside gene matches: 11. The CDR3 loop spans 17 amino acids. CDR3 region: CASSIGLSGTARNTIYF. The CDR3 nucleotides are TGTGCCAGTAGTATAGGTTTATCCGGGACAGCTCGAAACACCATATATTTT.

This clone appeared a single time. The chain combines TRBV7-2 with TRBJ2-1; 8 bases map to TRBD2. The CDR3 is 16 amino acids. Germline-derived CDR1 and CDR2 are SGHTA and FQGNSA. Losses at the gene ends were 1 base for V and 7 bases for J; bases not matched to a gene: 9. The CDR3 protein is CASSLDSSGGRNEQFF. The CDR3 region has the DNA TGTGCCAGCAGCTTAGACTCCAGCGGGGGCCGGAATGAGCAGTTCTTC.

The chain is built from TRBV10-3 and TRBJ2-7; D uncertain. V dropped 4 bases and J dropped 4 bases, with 5 bases sitting between them. The CDR3 spans 11 residues. In germline, CDR1 is ENHRY, CDR2 SYGVKD. The CDR3 sequence is CAISAQYEQYF. For the CDR3, the DNA is TGTGCCATCAGTGCCCAGTACGAGCAGTACTTC.

The CDR3 region has the DNA TGTGCCAGCAGTTTCCCTACAGGGGGGGGCTATGGCTACACCTTC. It yields the protein CASSFPTGGGYGYTF. The rearrangement uses TRBV28 and TRBJ1-2; 8 bases match TRBD1. Germline trimming cut 3 bases from V and 4 bases from J; bases unmatched to any gene: 7. This CDR3 has 15 amino acids. CDR1 is MDHEN and CDR2 is SYDVKM in the germline V gene.